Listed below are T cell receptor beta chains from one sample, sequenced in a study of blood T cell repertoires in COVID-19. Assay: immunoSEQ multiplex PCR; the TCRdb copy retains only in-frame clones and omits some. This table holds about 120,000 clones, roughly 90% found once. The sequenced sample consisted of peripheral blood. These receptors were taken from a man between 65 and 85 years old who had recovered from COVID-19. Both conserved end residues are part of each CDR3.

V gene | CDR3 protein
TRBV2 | CASSEPQGAGYIQYF
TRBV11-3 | CASSLGPSGGEETQYF
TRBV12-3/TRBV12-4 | CASSSTGSYEQYF
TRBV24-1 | CATSDFDFTNTGELFF
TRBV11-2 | CASSLGGGDQPQHF
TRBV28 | CASSYTGYRELFF
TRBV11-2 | CASSFQGMETQYF
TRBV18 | CASSPAATNEKLFF
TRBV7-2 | CASSLISGRVEQYF
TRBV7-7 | CASSSNPGETQYF
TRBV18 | CASSSSGASSYEQYF
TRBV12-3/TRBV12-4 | CASSLNQNTEAFF
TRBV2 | CASSAQGYEQFF
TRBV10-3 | CAISPDRSGNQPQHF
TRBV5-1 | CASSFGQGTGAGELFF
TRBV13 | CASSLKRGEAFF
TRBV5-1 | CASSSTGTSGYNEQFF
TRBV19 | CASSIEAGVVYNEQFF
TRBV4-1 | CASSREQLAYEQYF
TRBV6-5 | CASRRGPNTGELFF
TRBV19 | CASRILAGGAIIPSYNEQFF
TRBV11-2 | CASSLTASEGNIQYF
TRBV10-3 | CAISSGTGGFYEQYF
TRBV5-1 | CASSEDLVSSYEQYF
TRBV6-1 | CASSEASGLSLETQYF
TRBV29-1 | CSVVGQRGGAGEQFF
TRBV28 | CASSIVEREPTDTQYF
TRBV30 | CAWSSGLRGNTIYF
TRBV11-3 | CASSLVQGSEAFF
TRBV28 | CASSFMRVGGYTF
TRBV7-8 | CASSPGTGVSSSYNEQFF
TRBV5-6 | CASSLGGYGNYGYTF
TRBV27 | CASSFLAVGKNIQYF
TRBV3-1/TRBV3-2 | CASSQEIGPMNTEAFF
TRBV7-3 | CASSYRDTEAFF
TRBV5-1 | CASSLVTGGAYEQYF
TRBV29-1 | CSVEEGYGGELFF
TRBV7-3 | CASSLGPNYGYTF
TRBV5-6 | CASSLVLAGGNTGELFF
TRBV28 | CASRPTGRGGYTF
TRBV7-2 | CASSLEGLAGDYEQYF
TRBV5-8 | CASSLQVLSGNTIYF
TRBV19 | CASSIVLEITDTQYF
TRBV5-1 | CASSLFGLEQYF
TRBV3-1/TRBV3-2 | CATRTRNNEKLFF
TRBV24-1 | CATAYRGDGELFF
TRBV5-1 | CASSFERGGYTF
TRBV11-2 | CASSARLAGSSEQYF
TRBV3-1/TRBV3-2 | CASSQFLSTDTQYF
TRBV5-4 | CASSLGGTQETQYF
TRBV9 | CASSVKMSNSPLHF
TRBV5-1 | CASSLSGGNTGELFF
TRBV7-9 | CASSLDRGRQGYGYTF